The 23 T cell receptor beta chains reported below all come from one sample, sequenced in a study of patients and donors after allogeneic stem cell transplantation. From the RT-PCR reads, TCRdb called clonotypes with MiXCR, one entry per CDR3 protein. The repertoire includes roughly 960,000 distinct CDR3 sequences, about 20% of them detected once, and about 6% sits in the top ten. Sequenced sample: blood, either unsorted or a sorted T cell fraction (not recorded which). The receptors derive from a human donor who was either an allogeneic HSCT recipient or a stem cell or donor lymphocyte infusion donor (not recorded which). It is not recorded whose cells these are; they may come from a transplant donor.

The V call is TRBV5-1, the J call TRBJ2-1; D is perhaps TRBD1 (5 bases). CDR3 size: 14 residues. In germline, CDR1 is SGHRS, CDR2 YFSETQ. V was clipped by 5 bases and J by 3 bases, with 12 bases between them. The DNA for the CDR3 is TGCGCCAGCAGATGGGGCCCTATCTACAATGAGCAGTTCTTC. This encodes CASRWGPIYNEQFF. Using reference TRBV5-1 and TRBJ2-1 for the parts outside the CDR3, the full variable domain is KAGVTQTPRYLIKTRGQQVTLSCSPISGHRSVSWYQQTPGQGLQFLFEYFSETQRNKGNFPGRFSGRQFSNSRSEMNVSTLELGDSALYLCASRWGPIYNEQFFGPGTRLTVL.

At least ten counts were recorded for this clonotype. The genes are TRBV12-3 or TRBV12-4 and TRBJ2-4; a weak D match, TRBD2 (6 bases). The CDR3 consists of 16 residues. V lost 6 bases, J lost 0 bases, and 15 bases lay in between. In nucleotides, the CDR3 is TGTGCCAGCAGCCCGGGACTCCTCCTAGCCAAAAACATTCAGTACTTC. Residues: CASSPGLLLAKNIQYF.

This clonotype appeared many times. The J gene is TRBJ1-3, the V gene TRBV11-2, with TRBD1 as a possible D gene (5 bases). The CDR3 loop spans 16 amino acids. The germline gives CDR1 SGHAT, CDR2 FQNNGV. The V end lost 1 base, the J end lost 2 bases, and 12 bases lay between the germline ends. The CDR3 loop is CASSLAGRDAGNTIYF. CDR3 in DNA: TGTGCCAGCAGCTTAGCGGGCAGGGATGCTGGAAACACCATATATTTT.

The V gene is TRBV12-3 or TRBV12-4, the J gene TRBJ2-7; D call uncertain. Trimming removed 4 bases from V and 0 bases from J, with 16 bases in between. The CDR3 loop spans 16 amino acids. The CDR3 loop is CASSSPPRAASYEQYF. The CDR3 nucleotides read TGTGCCAGCAGTTCACCCCCCCGGGCCGCCTCCTACGAGCAGTACTTC.

The sample holds a few counts of this clonotype. The J gene is TRBJ1-1, the V gene TRBV20-1, with 8 bases lining up with TRBD1. This CDR3 spans 16 amino acids. Looked up from germline, CDR1 is DFQATT and CDR2 is SNEGSKA (reference sequence). V shed 3 bases, J shed 4 bases, and the junction held 13 bases outside the gene matches. The CDR3 DNA reads TGCAGTGCTAGCGATAGGACAGGGCCCGGCGGCACTGAAGCTTTCTTT. Protein sequence: CSASDRTGPGGTEAFF.

The chain recombines TRBV7-2 with TRBJ2-1, with 8 bases fitting TRBD2. The germline gives CDR1 SGHTA, CDR2 FQGNSA. Trimming at V came to 3 bases and at J to 8 bases, leaving 6 bases not matched to a gene. The CDR3 totals 14 residues. The DNA for the CDR3 is TGTGCCAGCAGCTTGTCGGGGGGGTTCGATGAGCAGTTCTTC. Its protein is CASSLSGGFDEQFF.

This clonotype was seen only a few times. This chain uses TRBV6-5 with TRBJ1-1; D perhaps matches TRBD1 (5 bases). Germline V gene lookup returns CDR1 MNHEY and CDR2 SVGAGI. The CDR3 totals 15 residues. Between the trimmed V and J ends, which lost 0 bases and 4 bases, there was a span of 12 bases. The CDR3 DNA sequence: TGTGCCAGCAGTTACTCGGGAGGGGTTGGCACTGAAGCTTTCTTT. Its protein product is CASSYSGGVGTEAFF.

This clonotype was seen a few times. The rearrangement links TRBV7-2 to TRBJ1-5; TRBD1 matches 9 bases. CDR1 is SGHTA, CDR2 FQGNSA, per germline. J lost 4 bases, V lost 5 bases, and 6 bases had no gene match. The CDR3 sequence is 15 residues long. This CDR3 is CASSLGGTGNQPQHF. The CDR3 DNA reads TGTGCCAGCAGCCTAGGGGGGACAGGGAATCAGCCCCAGCATTTT.

This clonotype was observed a handful of times. V is TRBV12-3 or TRBV12-4 and J is TRBJ2-2; D gene uncertain. Deletions cut 3 bases from V and 5 bases from J, with 13 bases between. This CDR3 has 15 amino acids. The CDR3 is CASSFRRSWTGELFF. The CDR3 coding sequence is TGTGCCAGCAGTTTTCGTCGCAGTTGGACCGGGGAGCTGTTTTTT.

This chain uses TRBV11-1 with TRBJ2-2; 10 nucleotides match TRBD2. After removal of 5 bases from V and 0 bases from J, the junction contained 12 bases not matched to a gene. This CDR3 contains 19 residues. Per the germline V gene, CDR1 is SGHAT and CDR2 is FQDESV (reference sequence). The DNA of the CDR3 is TGTGCCAGCAGCCCACCGCCGGGACTAGCGATAGCGAACACCGGGGAGCTGTTTTTT. Translating it yields CASSPPPGLAIANTGELFF.

This clonotype was seen only a few times. The rearrangement joins TRBV20-1 to TRBJ2-6; 7 bases match TRBD1. The CDR3 has 16 amino acids. CDR1 DFQATT and CDR2 SNEGSKA come from the germline V gene (reference sequence). V lost 5 bases and J lost 0; bases outside the gene matches: 7. CDR3 bases: TGCAGTGCTCCCCAGGACAGGTTCTCTGGGGCCAACGTCCTGACTTTC. Translating gives CSAPQDRFSGANVLTF.

This chain uses TRBV4-3 with TRBJ2-1; TRBD1 agrees at 8 bases. The CDR3 totals 13 residues. CDR1 is LGHNA and CDR2 is YSLEER in the germline V gene. V lost 0 bases, J lost 8 bases, and 0 bases stayed unmatched. The CDR3 protein is CASSQDRGHEQFF. The DNA of the CDR3 is TGCGCCAGCAGCCAAGACAGGGGGCATGAGCAGTTCTTC.

This rearrangement joins TRBV7-2 to TRBJ2-2, with unresolved D. Germline CDR1 SGHTA, CDR2 FQGNSA. The CDR3 totals 14 residues. V was shortened by 3 bases and J by 2 bases, with 7 bases between the two germline ends. CDR3 protein: CASSFARNTGELFF. In nucleotides, the CDR3 is TGTGCCAGCAGCTTCGCCCGTAACACCGGGGAGCTGTTTTTT.

The chain carries TRBV10-3 and TRBJ2-7, with D possibly matching TRBD1 (7 bases). Trimming left V 5 bases short and J 2 bases short, with 10 bases between. The germline CDR1 and CDR2 sequences are ENHRY and SYGVKD. The length of the CDR3 is 13 residues. The CDR3 coding sequence is TGTGCCATCAGTCGCGGGACAGCCTACGAGCAGTACTTC. Its translation: CAISRGTAYEQYF.

The chain uses TRBV29-1 and TRBJ1-1; the D is unclear. Germline V gene sequence: CDR1 SQVTM, CDR2 ANQGSEA. The length of the CDR3 is 12 residues. The V gene lost 4 bases and the J gene lost 1 base, with 7 bases spanning the gap. The CDR3 bases are TGCAGCGTTGTTCGCCCGAACACTGAAGCTTTCTTT. Residues: CSVVRPNTEAFF.

This clonotype has ten or more counts. The chain is built from TRBV4-3 and TRBJ2-4, with 7 bases lining up with TRBD1. Germline CDR1 is LGHNA and CDR2 is YSLEER. V lost 1 base and J lost 8; bases outside the gene matches: 8. This CDR3 is 15 amino acids long. The CDR3 is CASSQGLKGAHIQYF. CDR3 DNA sequence: TGCGCCAGCAGCCAAGGGCTCAAGGGGGCTCACATTCAGTACTTC.

This clonotype came up many times. The chain has TRBV11-2 and TRBJ2-1; the match to TRBD2 covers 11 bases. This CDR3 region has 14 residues. From germline, CDR1 is SGHAT and CDR2 FQNNGV. V was clipped by 9 bases and J by 2 bases; unmatched bases: 3. CDR3 amino acids: CASFSGGAYNEQFF. DNA for the CDR3: TGTGCCAGTTTTAGCGGGGGGGCCTACAATGAGCAGTTCTTC.

In nucleotides, the CDR3 is TGTGCCAGCAGTTTATTAGGGTTAGATCACAATGAGCAGTTCTTC. Its translation: CASSLLGLDHNEQFF. The chain recombines TRBV27 with TRBJ2-1; D is unresolved. This CDR3 region has 15 residues. Trimming removed 1 base from V and 5 bases from J, with 12 bases in between. Looked up from germline, CDR1 is MNHEY and CDR2 is SMNVEV (reference sequence).

V usage is TRBV7-9 and J usage is TRBJ2-3; no reliable D call. The CDR3 totals 8 residues. The V gene's germline CDR1 is SEHNR and CDR2 FQNEAQ (reference sequence). CDR3 residues: CVADTQYF. CDR3 nucleotides: TGTGTCGCGGATACGCAGTATTTT.

This chain uses TRBV11-2 with TRBJ2-1; 10 nucleotides agree with TRBD2. The germline CDR1 and CDR2 sequences are SGHAT and FQNNGV. J lost 0 bases, V lost 3 bases, and 8 bases had no gene match. The CDR3 has 18 amino acids. For the CDR3, the DNA is TGTGCCAGCAGCTTGGTGGCTAGCGGGAGAATCTCCTACAATGAGCAGTTCTTC. Protein: CASSLVASGRISYNEQFF.

The chain carries TRBV12-3 or TRBV12-4 and TRBJ2-5; D unresolved. Trimming removed 3 bases from V and 5 bases from J, with 10 bases in between. This CDR3 contains 13 residues. The CDR3 loop is CASSFAGVETQYF. In nucleotides, the CDR3 is TGTGCCAGCAGTTTCGCCGGTGTCGAGACCCAGTACTTC.

This chain links TRBV7-2 with TRBJ2-5, with 13 bases that match TRBD2. In germline, CDR1 is SGHTA, CDR2 FQGNSA. This CDR3 spans 15 amino acids. V was pared by 5 bases and J by 5 bases, with 5 bases of the junction left unmatched. CDR3 loop: CASSLTSGGAETQYF. CDR3 bases: TGTGCCAGCAGCCTCACTAGCGGGGGGGCCGAGACCCAGTACTTC.

This clonotype came up many times. This chain links TRBV29-1 with TRBJ2-2, with 8 bases lining up with TRBD1. There are 13 residues in the CDR3. The germline CDR1 and CDR2 sequences are SQVTM and ANQGSEA. V was pared by 7 bases and J by 5 bases, with 6 bases of the junction left unmatched. For the CDR3, the DNA is TGCAGCGCATCCAGGGGGCGGACCGGGGAGCTGTTTTTT. Residues: CSASRGRTGELFF.